These 14 T cell receptor beta chains came from one sample sequenced in a study of T cell responses to AZD1222 COVID-19 vaccine. Repertoires were generated with immunoSEQ multiplex PCR, while TCRdb's copy carries only in-frame clones and drops some. The data hold about 130,000 clones, with approximately 94% observed a single time. This specimen was peripheral blood, taken on day 0 of AZD1222 vaccination. These receptors all come from an adult in good health.

The chain joins TRBV28 to TRBJ1-5; TRBD1 might be the D (6 bases). The CDR3 has 14 residues. Trimming cost V 5 bases and J 6 bases, with 14 bases left between them. Germline-derived CDR1 and CDR2 are MDHEN and SYDVKM. The CDR3 nucleotides are TGTGCCAGCAGTGCGGGACGGGGGCGTCAGCCCCAGCATTTT. This sequence encodes CASSAGRGRQPQHF.

This rearrangement joins TRBV27 to TRBJ2-3; D call uncertain. Trimming pared 0 bases from V and 1 base from J, leaving 5 bases between. The CDR3 sequence is 14 residues long. The germline CDR1 and CDR2 sequences are MNHEY and SMNVEV (reference sequence). The CDR3 DNA sequence: TGTGCCAGCAGTTTATCGGAAGGCACAGATACGCAGTATTTT. Its protein is CASSLSEGTDTQYF.

The chain combines TRBV25-1 with TRBJ1-1, with D possibly matching TRBD1 (6 bases). This CDR3 has 14 amino acids. Germline V gene lookup returns CDR1 MGHDK and CDR2 SYGVNS. With 4 bases removed from V and 5 bases from J, the gap between germline ends came to 14 bases. The CDR3 region has the DNA TGTGCCAGCAGTGCACAGGGAGGATGGACTGAAGCTTTCTTT. Translated, it gives CASSAQGGWTEAFF. The variable domain in full, with the rest retrieved from reference TRBV25-1 and TRBJ1-1, is EADIYQTPRYLVIGTGKKITLECSQTMGHDKMYWYQQDPGMELHLIHYSYGVNSTEKGDLSSESTVSRIRTEHFPLTLESARPSHTSQYLCASSAQGGWTEAFFGQGTRLTVV.

The chain is built from TRBV19 and TRBJ1-3; D remains unclear. The CDR3 has 16 residues. Germline V CDR1 and CDR2: LNHDA, SQIVND (reference sequence). V lost 4 bases, J lost 0 bases, and 13 bases lay in between. CDR3 sequence: CASSTLLTASGNTIYF. The CDR3 DNA follows: TGTGCCAGTAGTACCCTATTAACTGCCTCTGGAAACACCATATATTTT.

The chain uses TRBV4-1 and TRBJ1-3; a possible D gene is TRBD1 (5 bases). The germline V and J ends were trimmed by 4 bases and 0 bases, with 19 bases remaining between them. The CDR3 has 18 amino acids. Looked up from germline, CDR1 is MGHRA and CDR2 is YSYEKL. CDR3 region: CASSPPGRGSVSGNTIYF. The CDR3 nucleotides are TGCGCCAGCAGCCCTCCTGGTAGGGGATCTGTCTCTGGAAACACCATATATTTT.

The chain is built from TRBV28 and TRBJ1-6; tentative D call: TRBD1 (5 bases). With 7 bases removed from V and 9 bases from J, the gap between germline ends came to 13 bases. Per the germline V gene, CDR1 is MDHEN and CDR2 is SYDVKM. This CDR3 has 13 amino acids. This chain's CDR3 is CASTWGGGSPLHF. DNA for the CDR3: TGTGCCAGCACCTGGGGGGGAGGTTCACCCCTCCACTTT.

This rearrangement joins TRBV7-3 to TRBJ2-3, with unresolved D. The V gene lost 5 bases and the J gene lost 6 bases, with 12 bases spanning the gap. The germline CDR1 and CDR2 sequences are SGHTA and FQGTGA. This CDR3 has 13 residues. The CDR3 nucleotides are TGTGCCAGCAGCACCTCAAGGTCGGATACGCAGTATTTT. This codes for CASSTSRSDTQYF.

As DNA, the CDR3 is TGCAGTGCTAGTTCGGGTGAGCAGTTCTTC. Protein sequence: CSASSGEQFF. This chain connects TRBV20-1 to TRBJ2-1; D ambiguous. There are 10 residues in the CDR3. Germline V gene sequence: CDR1 DFQATT, CDR2 SNEGSKA (reference sequence). V lost 3 bases and J 9 bases, leaving 6 bases between the germline ends.

V gene TRBV30 combines with J gene TRBJ2-3; 11 positions agree with TRBD2. V trimming: 3 bases; J trimming: 2 bases; junction bases outside the gene matches: 7. CDR3 length: 16 residues. Germline CDR1 reads GTSNPN; CDR2 reads SVGIG (reference sequence). The DNA of the CDR3 is TGTGCCTGGAGGCCACTAGCGGGGGTCCACACAGATACGCAGTATTTT. Protein: CAWRPLAGVHTDTQYF.

The rearrangement uses TRBV6-2 or TRBV6-3 and TRBJ1-2; D call uncertain. CDR1 and CDR2 from the germline V gene are MNHEY and SVGEGT. This CDR3 comprises 14 residues. With 0 bases removed from V and 0 bases from J, the gap between germline ends came to 5 bases. The CDR3: CASSYSPANYGYTF. DNA for the CDR3: TGTGCCAGCAGTTACTCCCCCGCTAACTATGGCTACACCTTC.

The chain employs TRBV6-5 and TRBJ1-3; unclear D gene. CDR3 size: 14 residues. Germline lookup yields CDR1 MNHEY and CDR2 SVGAGI. Trimming cost V 6 bases and J 0 bases, with 9 bases left between them. The CDR3, as DNA: TGTGCCAGCAGGGGCTACAGCTCTGGAAACACCATATATTTT. Translated, it gives CASRGYSSGNTIYF.

This clone was picked up one time. The chain is built from TRBV24-1 and TRBJ1-3; D is perhaps TRBD1 (6 bases). The length of the CDR3 is 20 residues. Trimming removed 6 bases from V and 5 bases from J, with 31 bases in between. CDR1 and CDR2 (germline): KGHDR, SFDVKD. The chain's CDR3 is CATSIFPSGGLGQPRNTIYF. CDR3 nucleotide sequence: TGTGCCACCAGTATTTTCCCCTCGGGGGGCTTAGGACAGCCTAGAAACACCATATATTTT.

The V and J genes are TRBV11-3 and TRBJ2-3, with 12 bases fitting TRBD1. With 2 bases clipped from V and 2 bases from J, the junction kept 8 bases outside the gene matches. There are 18 residues in the CDR3. The germline V gene has CDR1 SGHNT and CDR2 YENEEA. CDR3 DNA sequence: TGTGCCAGCAGCTTAACTTGGGACAGGGGGCACGACACAGATACGCAGTATTTT. Its translation: CASSLTWDRGHDTDTQYF.

This chain joins TRBV2 and TRBJ1-1; D is unclear. CDR1 and CDR2 from the germline V gene are SNHLY and FYNNEI. The V end lost 4 bases, the J end lost 9 bases, and 15 bases lay between the germline ends. The CDR3 runs to 13 residues. CDR3: CASSGEAIPKAFF. The CDR3 bases are TGTGCCAGCAGTGGAGAGGCGATTCCCAAAGCTTTCTTT.